These 10 T cell receptor beta chains were sequenced from one sample in a study of shared clonotypes between healthy human individuals. Clones were sequenced by immunoSEQ multiplex PCR, and TCRdb holds only the in-frame ones, with some missing. The profile shows some 1.5 million clones, approximately 98% of them singletons. The sample consisted of naive CD4+ T cells sorted from blood. Specified subset: CD45RA+ positively selected. The receptors stem from a man aged 30-40 years in good health.

The chain joins TRBV5-6 to TRBJ1-3; D is undetermined. The length of the CDR3 is 16 residues. V lost 3 bases and J 0 bases, leaving 13 bases between the germline ends. CDR1 and CDR2 from the germline V gene are SGHDT and YYEEEE. The CDR3 DNA reads TGTGCCAGCAGCTCTCGGCTGGGGTCCTCTGGAAACACCATATATTTT. Protein sequence: CASSSRLGSSGNTIYF.

As DNA, the CDR3 is TGCGCCAGCAGAGGGATGGGCGGGTCGGCAACTAATGAAAAACTGTTTTTT. Amino acid sequence: CASRGMGGSATNEKLFF. The chain is built from TRBV10-2 and TRBJ1-4; D not resolved. CDR3 length equals 17 residues. The germline CDR1 and CDR2 sequences are WSHSY and SAAADI. Trimming took 6 bases from V and 0 from J, leaving 17 bases between them.

This chain uses TRBV9 with TRBJ2-1, with 9 bases aligning to TRBD1. Per germline, CDR1 SGDLS and CDR2 YYNGEE. J lost 7 bases, V lost 4 bases, and 9 bases had no gene match. The CDR3 contains 15 residues. The CDR3 DNA is TGTGCCAGCAGCCCGTGGACAGGGGATGGGAATGAGCAGTTCTTC. Translated, it gives CASSPWTGDGNEQFF.

The rearrangement joins TRBV2 to TRBJ2-3; 10 positions match TRBD2. The CDR3 extends over 15 amino acids. The junction had 5 bases not matched to a gene; V was cut back by 6 bases and J by 2 bases. CDR1 SNHLY and CDR2 FYNNEI come from the germline V gene. This chain's CDR3 is CASRATSGPTDTQYF. CDR3 DNA: TGTGCCAGCAGGGCGACTAGCGGGCCCACAGATACGCAGTATTTT.

The chain combines TRBV18 with TRBJ1-5, with D unclear. The germline V gene has CDR1 KGHSH and CDR2 LQKENI. The CDR3 runs to 13 residues. Trimming left V 3 bases short and J 6 bases short, with 9 bases between. This chain's CDR3 is CASSPGNSQPQHF. In DNA, the CDR3 is TGTGCCAGCTCACCCGGGAATTCTCAGCCCCAGCATTTT. The full variable domain, with the rest looked up from reference TRBV18 and TRBJ1-5, is NAGVMQNPRHLVRRRGQEARLRCSPMKGHSHVYWYRQLPEEGLKFMVYLQKENIIDESGMPKERFSAEFPKEGPSILRIQQVVRGDSAAYFCASSPGNSQPQHFGDGTRLSIL.

V is TRBV7-3 and J is TRBJ2-1; possible D gene TRBD2, 5 bases. V lost 2 bases, J lost 10 bases, and 12 bases lay in between. The length of the CDR3 is 13 residues. The germline V gene has CDR1 SGHTA and CDR2 FQGTGA. The CDR3 DNA is TGTGCCAGCAGCTTACGGGATCAAAGCGAGCAGTTCTTC. It yields the protein CASSLRDQSEQFF.

This rearrangement joins TRBV7-8 to TRBJ2-5, with TRBD2 matching 10 bases. Germline V gene lookup returns CDR1 SGHVS and CDR2 FQNEAQ. V dropped 4 bases and J dropped 2; count of bases not matched to a gene: 4. This CDR3 region has 15 residues. CDR3 coding DNA: TGTGCCAGCAGCTCTAGCGGGAGATATCAAGAGACCCAGTACTTC. Protein product: CASSSSGRYQETQYF.

The chain uses TRBV19 and TRBJ1-5, with unresolved D. Germline CDR1 LNHDA, CDR2 SQIVND (reference sequence). V gave up 0 bases and J gave up 6 bases, with 6 bases separating them. The CDR3 contains 13 residues. The CDR3 coding sequence is TGTGCCAGTAGTATAGATCATGGTCAGCCCCAGCATTTT. Translated, it gives CASSIDHGQPQHF.

The chain employs TRBV5-4 and TRBJ2-1; 12 nucleotides match TRBD2. V was clipped by 9 bases and J by 5 bases; unmatched bases: 6. Looked up from germline, CDR1 is SGHNT and CDR2 is YYREEE (reference sequence). This CDR3 comprises 14 residues. CDR3 sequence reads: CATRTSGTDNEQFF. The DNA for the CDR3 is TGTGCCACCAGGACTAGCGGGACAGACAATGAGCAGTTCTTC.

Here the CDR3 reads CASSLPLAGVTDTQYF. In DNA form, the CDR3 reads TGTGCCAGCAGTTTACCGCTAGCGGGAGTAACAGATACGCAGTATTTT. The rearrangement joins TRBV28 to TRBJ2-3, with 10 bases fitting TRBD2. Germline lookup yields CDR1 MDHEN and CDR2 SYDVKM. The V segment lost 2 bases and the J segment 3 bases; nucleotides outside the gene matches: 5. The CDR3 consists of 16 residues.